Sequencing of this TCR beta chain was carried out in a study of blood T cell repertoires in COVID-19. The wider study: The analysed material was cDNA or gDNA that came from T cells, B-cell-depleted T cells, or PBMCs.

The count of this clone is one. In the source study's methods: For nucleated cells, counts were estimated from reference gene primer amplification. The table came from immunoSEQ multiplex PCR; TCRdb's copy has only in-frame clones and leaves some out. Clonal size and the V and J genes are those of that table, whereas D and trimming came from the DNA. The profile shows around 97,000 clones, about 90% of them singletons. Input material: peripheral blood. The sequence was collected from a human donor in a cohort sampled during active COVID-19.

CDR3 sequence reads: CASRLPQGTGNTIYF. CDR3 bases: TGTGCCAGCAGGCTACCTCAGGGAACTGGAAACACCATATATTTT. The chain combines TRBV28 with TRBJ1-3, with D perhaps TRBD1 (5 bases). V was shortened by 6 bases and J by 2 bases, with 14 bases between the two germline ends. Germline assignment: CDR1 MDHEN and CDR2 SYDVKM. The CDR3 loop spans 15 amino acids.